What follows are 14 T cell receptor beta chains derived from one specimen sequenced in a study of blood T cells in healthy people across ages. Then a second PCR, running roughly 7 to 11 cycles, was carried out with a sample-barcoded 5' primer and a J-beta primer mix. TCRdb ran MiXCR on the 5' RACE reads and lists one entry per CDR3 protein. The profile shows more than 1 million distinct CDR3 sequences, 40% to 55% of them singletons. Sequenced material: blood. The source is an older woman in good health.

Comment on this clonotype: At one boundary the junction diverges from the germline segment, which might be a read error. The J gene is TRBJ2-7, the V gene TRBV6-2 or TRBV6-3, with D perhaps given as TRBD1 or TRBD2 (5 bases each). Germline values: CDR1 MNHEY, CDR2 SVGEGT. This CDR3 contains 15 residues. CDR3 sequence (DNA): TGTGTCAGCAGGGCCCTTAGGGACGGCCCCTACGAGCAGTACTTC. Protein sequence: CVSRALRDGPYEQYF.

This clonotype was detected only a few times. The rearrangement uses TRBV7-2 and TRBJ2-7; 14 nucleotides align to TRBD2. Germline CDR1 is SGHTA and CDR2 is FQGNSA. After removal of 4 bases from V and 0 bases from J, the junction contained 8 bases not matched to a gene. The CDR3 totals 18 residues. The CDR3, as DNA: TGTGCCAGCAGCTCGCCGGGACTAGCGGGAGTTGGCTCCTACGAGCAGTACTTC. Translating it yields CASSSPGLAGVGSYEQYF.

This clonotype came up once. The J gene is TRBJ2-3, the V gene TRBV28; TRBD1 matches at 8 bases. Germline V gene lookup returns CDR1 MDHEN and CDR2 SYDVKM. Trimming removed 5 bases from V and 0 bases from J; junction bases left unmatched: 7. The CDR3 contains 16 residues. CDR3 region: CASSHRRGRSTDTQYF. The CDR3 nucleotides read TGTGCCAGCAGTCACCGCAGGGGGCGAAGCACAGATACGCAGTATTTT.

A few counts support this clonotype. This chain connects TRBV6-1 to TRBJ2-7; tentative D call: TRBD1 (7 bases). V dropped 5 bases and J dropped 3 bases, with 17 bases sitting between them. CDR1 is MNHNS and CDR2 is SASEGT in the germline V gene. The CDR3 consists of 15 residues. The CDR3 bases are TGTGCCAGCAGTAAGGAGTCAGGGGGGAACTACGAGCAGTACTTC. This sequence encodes CASSKESGGNYEQYF.

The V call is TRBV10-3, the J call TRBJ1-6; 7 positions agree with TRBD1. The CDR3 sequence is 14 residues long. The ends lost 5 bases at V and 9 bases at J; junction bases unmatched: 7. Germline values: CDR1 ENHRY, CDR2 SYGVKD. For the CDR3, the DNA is TGTGCCATCAGTACAGGGGTGGTTGGTTCACCCCTCCACTTT. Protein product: CAISTGVVGSPLHF.

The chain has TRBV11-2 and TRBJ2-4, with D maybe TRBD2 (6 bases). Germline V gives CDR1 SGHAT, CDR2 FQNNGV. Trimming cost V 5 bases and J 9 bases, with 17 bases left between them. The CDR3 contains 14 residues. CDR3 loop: CASSPGDAGTIQYF. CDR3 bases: TGTGCCAGCAGCCCCGGGGATGCGGGGACCATTCAGTACTTC. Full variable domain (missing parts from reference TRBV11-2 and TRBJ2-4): EAGVAQSPRYKIIEKRQSVAFWCNPISGHATLYWYQQILGQGPKLLIQFQNNGVVDDSQLPKDRFSAERLKGVDSTLKIQPAKLEDSAVYLCASSPGDAGTIQYFGAGTRLSVL.

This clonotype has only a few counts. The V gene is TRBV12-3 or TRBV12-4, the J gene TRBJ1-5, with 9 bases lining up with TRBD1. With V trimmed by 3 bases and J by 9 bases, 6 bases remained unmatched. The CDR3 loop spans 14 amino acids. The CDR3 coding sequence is TGTGCCAGCAGTTTCGAACAGGGGGCATGGCCCCAGCATTTT. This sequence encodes CASSFEQGAWPQHF.

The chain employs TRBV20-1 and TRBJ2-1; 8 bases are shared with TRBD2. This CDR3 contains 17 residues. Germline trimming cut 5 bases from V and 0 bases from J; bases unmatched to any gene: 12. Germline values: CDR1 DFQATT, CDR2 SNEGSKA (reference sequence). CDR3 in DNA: TGCAGTGCTGGGCGGAACATAGCGGGACTCTCCTACAATGAGCAGTTCTTC. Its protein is CSAGRNIAGLSYNEQFF.

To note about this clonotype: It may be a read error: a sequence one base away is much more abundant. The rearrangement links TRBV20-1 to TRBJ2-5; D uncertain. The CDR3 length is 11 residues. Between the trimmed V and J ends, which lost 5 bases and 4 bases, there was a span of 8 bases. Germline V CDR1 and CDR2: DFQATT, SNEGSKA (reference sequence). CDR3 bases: TGCAGTGCTGTACTGGGAGAGACCCAGTACTTC. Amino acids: CSAVLGETQYF.

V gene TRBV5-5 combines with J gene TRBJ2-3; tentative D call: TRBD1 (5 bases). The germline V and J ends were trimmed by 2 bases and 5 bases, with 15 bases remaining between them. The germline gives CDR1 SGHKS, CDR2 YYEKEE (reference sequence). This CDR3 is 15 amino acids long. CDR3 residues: CASSFTQGWVDTQYF. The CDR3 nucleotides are TGTGCCAGCAGCTTCACGCAGGGCTGGGTAGATACGCAGTATTTT.

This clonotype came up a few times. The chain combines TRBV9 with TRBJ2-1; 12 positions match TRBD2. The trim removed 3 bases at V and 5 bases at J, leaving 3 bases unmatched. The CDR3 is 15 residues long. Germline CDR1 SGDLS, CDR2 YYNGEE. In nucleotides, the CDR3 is TGTGCCAGCAGCGCGAGACTAGCGGGGGACAATGAGCAGTTCTTC. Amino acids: CASSARLAGDNEQFF.

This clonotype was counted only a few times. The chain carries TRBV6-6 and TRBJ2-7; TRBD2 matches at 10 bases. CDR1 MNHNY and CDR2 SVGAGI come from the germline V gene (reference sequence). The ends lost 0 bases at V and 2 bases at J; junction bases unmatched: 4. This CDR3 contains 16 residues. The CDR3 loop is CASSYSSGRAPYEQYF. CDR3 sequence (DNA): TGTGCCAGCAGTTACTCCAGCGGGAGGGCCCCCTACGAGCAGTACTTC.

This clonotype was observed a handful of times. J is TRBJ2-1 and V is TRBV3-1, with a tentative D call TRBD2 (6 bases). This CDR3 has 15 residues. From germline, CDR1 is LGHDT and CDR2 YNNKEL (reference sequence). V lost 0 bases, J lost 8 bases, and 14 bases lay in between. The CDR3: CASSQDWPGEDEQFF. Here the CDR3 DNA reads TGTGCCAGCAGCCAAGATTGGCCCGGGGAGGATGAGCAGTTCTTC.

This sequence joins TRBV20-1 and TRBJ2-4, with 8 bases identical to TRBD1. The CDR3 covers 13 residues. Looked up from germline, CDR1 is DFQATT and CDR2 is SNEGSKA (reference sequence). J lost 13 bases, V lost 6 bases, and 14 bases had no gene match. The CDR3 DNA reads TGCAGTGCCTATGGGACGGACAGGGCCACCCAGTACTTC. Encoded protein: CSAYGTDRATQYF.